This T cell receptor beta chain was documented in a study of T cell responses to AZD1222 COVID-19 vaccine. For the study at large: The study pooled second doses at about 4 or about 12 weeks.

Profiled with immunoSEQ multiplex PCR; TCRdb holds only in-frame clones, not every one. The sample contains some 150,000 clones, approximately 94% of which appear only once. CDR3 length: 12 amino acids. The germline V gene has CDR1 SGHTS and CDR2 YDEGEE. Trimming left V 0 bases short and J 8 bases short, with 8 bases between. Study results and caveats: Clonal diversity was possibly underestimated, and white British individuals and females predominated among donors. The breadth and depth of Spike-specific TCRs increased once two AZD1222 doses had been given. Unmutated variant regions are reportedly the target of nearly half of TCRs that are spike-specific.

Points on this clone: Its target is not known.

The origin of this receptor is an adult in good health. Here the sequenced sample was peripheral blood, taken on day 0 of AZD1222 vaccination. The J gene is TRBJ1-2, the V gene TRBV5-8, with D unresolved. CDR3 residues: CASSLGTRGYTF. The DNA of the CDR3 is TGTGCCAGCAGCTTGGGAACGCGGGGCTACACCTTC.